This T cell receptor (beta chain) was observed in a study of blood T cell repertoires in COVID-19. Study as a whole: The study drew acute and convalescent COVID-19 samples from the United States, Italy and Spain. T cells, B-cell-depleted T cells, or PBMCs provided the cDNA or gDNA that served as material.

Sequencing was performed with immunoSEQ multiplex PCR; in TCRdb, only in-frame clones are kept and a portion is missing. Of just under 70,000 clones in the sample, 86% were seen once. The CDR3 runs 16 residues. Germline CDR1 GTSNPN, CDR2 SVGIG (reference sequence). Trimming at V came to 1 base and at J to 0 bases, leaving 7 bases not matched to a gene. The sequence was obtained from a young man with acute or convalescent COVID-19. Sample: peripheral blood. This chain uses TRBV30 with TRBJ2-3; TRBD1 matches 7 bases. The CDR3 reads CAWSAGDRTSTDTQYF. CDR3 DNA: TGTGCCTGGAGTGCCGGGGACAGAACTAGCACAGATACGCAGTATTTT.